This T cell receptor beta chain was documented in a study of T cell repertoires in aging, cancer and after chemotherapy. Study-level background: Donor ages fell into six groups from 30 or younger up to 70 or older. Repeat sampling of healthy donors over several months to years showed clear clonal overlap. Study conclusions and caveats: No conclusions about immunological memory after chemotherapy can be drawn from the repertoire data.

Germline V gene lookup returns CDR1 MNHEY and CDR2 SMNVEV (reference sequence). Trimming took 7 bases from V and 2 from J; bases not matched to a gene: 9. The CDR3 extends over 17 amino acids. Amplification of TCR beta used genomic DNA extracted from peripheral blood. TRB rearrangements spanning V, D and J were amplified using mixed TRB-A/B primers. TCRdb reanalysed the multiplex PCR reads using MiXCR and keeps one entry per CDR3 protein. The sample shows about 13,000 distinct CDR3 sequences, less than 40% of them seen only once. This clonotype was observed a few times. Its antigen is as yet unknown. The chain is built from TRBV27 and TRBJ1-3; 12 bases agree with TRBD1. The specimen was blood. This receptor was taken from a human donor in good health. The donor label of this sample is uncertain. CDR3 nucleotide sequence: TGTGCCAGCAAACCCGGGACAGGGGGCATCGCTGGAAACACCATATATTTT. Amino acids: CASKPGTGGIAGNTIYF.